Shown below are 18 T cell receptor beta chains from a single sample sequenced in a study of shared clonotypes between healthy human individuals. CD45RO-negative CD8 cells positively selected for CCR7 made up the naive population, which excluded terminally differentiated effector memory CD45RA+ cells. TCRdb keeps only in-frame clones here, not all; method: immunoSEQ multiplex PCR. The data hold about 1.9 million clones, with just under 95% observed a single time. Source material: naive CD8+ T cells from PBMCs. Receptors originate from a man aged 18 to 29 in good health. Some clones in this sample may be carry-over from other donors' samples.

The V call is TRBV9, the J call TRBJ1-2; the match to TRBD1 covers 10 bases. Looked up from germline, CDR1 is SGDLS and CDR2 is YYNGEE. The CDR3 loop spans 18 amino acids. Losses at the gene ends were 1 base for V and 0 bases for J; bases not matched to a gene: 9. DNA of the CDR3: TGTGCCAGCAGCGTACATTCGGGACAGGGGCAAGCTAACTATGGCTACACCTTC. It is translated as CASSVHSGQGQANYGYTF.

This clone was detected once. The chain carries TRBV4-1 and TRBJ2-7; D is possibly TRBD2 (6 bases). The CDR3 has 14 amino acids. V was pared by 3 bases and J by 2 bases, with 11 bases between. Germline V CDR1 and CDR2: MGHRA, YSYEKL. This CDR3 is CASSHQAGPYEQYF. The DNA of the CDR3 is TGCGCCAGCAGCCATCAGGCGGGACCCTACGAGCAGTACTTC.

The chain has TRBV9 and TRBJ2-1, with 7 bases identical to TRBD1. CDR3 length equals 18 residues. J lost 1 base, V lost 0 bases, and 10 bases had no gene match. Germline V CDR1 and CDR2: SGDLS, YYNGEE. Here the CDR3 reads CASSVGTGALGSYNEQFF. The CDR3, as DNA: TGTGCCAGCAGCGTAGGCACAGGGGCATTAGGATCCTACAATGAGCAGTTCTTC.

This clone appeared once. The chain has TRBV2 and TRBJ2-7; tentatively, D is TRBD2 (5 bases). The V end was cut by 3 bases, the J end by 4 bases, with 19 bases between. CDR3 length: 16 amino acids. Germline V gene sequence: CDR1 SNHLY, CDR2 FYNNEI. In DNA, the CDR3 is TGTGCCAGCAGTGATTCGACGTGGGGAGCAGTATACGAGCAGTACTTC. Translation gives CASSDSTWGAVYEQYF.

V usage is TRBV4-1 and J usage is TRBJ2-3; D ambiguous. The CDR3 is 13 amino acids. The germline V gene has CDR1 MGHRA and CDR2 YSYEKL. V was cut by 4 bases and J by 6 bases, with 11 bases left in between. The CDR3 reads CASSPSRVDTQYF. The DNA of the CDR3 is TGCGCCAGCAGCCCCAGTCGCGTGGATACGCAGTATTTT.

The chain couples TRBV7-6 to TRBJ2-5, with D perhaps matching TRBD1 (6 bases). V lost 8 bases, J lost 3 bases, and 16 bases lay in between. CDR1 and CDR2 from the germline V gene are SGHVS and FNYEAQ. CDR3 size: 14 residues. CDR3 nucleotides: TGTGCCAGCCAACCTCGGCCAGGGGAAGAGACCCAGTACTTC. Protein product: CASQPRPGEETQYF.

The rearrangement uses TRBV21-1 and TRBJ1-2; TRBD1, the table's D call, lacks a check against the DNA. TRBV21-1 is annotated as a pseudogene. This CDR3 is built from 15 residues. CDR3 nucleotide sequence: TGTGCCAGCAGGAGAACAGGGGAAAGGGTTGGCGGCTACACCTTC. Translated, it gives CASRRTGERVGGYTF.

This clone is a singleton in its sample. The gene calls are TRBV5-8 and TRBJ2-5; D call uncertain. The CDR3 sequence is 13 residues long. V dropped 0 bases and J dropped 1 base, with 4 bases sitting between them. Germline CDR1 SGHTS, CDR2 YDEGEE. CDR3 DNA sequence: TGTGCCAGCAGCTTGGACGGCCAAGAGACCCAGTACTTC. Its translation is CASSLDGQETQYF.

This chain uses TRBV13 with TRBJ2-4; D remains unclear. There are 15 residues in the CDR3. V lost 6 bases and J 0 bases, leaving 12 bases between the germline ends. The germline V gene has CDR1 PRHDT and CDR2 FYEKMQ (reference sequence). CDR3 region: CASRPPGQAKNIQYF. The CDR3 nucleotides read TGTGCCAGCAGACCCCCCGGGCAAGCCAAAAACATTCAGTACTTC.

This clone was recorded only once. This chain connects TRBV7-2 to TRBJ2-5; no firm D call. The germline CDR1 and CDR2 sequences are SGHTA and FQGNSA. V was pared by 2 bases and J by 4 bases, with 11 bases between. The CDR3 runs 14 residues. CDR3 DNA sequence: TGTGCCAGCAGCTTACCCGGGCCCGCAGAGACCCAGTACTTC. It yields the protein CASSLPGPAETQYF. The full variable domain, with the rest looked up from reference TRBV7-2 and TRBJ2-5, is GAGVSQSPSNKVTEKGKDVELRCDPISGHTALYWYRQSLGQGLEFLIYFQGNSAPDKSGLPSDRFSAERTGGSVSTLTIQRTQQEDSAVYLCASSLPGPAETQYFGPGTRLLVL.

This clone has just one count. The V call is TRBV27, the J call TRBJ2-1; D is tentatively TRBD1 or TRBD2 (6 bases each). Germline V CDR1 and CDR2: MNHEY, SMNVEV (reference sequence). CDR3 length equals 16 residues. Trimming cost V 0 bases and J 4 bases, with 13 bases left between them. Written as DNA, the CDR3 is TGTGCCAGCAGTTTATCCGCGGAGGGGGGATACAATGAGCAGTTCTTC. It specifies CASSLSAEGGYNEQFF.

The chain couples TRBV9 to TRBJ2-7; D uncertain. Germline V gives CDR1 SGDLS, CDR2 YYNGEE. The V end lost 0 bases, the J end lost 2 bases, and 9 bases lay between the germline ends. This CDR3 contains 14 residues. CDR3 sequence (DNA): TGTGCCAGCAGCGTAGCCCCCTTTCCCTACGAGCAGTACTTC. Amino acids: CASSVAPFPYEQYF.

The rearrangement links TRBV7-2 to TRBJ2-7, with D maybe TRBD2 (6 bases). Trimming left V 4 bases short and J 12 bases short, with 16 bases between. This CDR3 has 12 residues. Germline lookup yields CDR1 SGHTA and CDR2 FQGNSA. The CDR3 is CASSSRLGSPYF. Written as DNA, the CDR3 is TGTGCCAGCAGCTCTCGACTAGGATCTCCGTACTTC. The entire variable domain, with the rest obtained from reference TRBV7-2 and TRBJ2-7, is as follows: GAGVSQSPSNKVTEKGKDVELRCDPISGHTALYWYRQSLGQGLEFLIYFQGNSAPDKSGLPSDRFSAERTGGSVSTLTIQRTQQEDSAVYLCASSSRLGSPYFGPGTRLTVT.

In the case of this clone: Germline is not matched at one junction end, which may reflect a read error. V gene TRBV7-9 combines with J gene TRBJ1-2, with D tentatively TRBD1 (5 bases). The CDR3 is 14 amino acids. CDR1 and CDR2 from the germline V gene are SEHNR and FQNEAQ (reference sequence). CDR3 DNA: TGTGCCAGCAGCTTTGCAGGGTCTAAATATGGCTACACCTTC. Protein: CASSFAGSKYGYTF. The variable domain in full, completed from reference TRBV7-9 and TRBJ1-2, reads DTGVSQNPRHKITKRGQNVTFRCDPISEHNRLYWYRQTLGQGPEFLTYFQNEAQLEKSRLLSDRFSAERPKGSFSTLEIQRTEQGDSAMYLCASSFAGSKYGYTFGSGTRLTVV.

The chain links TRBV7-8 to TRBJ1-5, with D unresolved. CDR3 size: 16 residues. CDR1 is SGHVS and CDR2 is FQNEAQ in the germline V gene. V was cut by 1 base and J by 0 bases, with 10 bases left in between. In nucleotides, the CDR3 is TGTGCCAGCAGCTTAGTGGGCAGATATAGCAATCAGCCCCAGCATTTT. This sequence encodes CASSLVGRYSNQPQHF.

Written as DNA, the CDR3 is TGTGCCAGCAGTTTGACACATTTCTCCTACGAGCAGTACTTC. It yields the protein CASSLTHFSYEQYF. The rearrangement joins TRBV6-6 to TRBJ2-7; no definite D call. This CDR3 is 14 amino acids long. The germline CDR1 and CDR2 sequences are MNHNY and SVGAGI (reference sequence). V was pared by 4 bases and J by 0 bases, with 10 bases between.

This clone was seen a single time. The CDR3 region is CASSLRALETQYF. Written as DNA, the CDR3 is TGTGCCAGCAGCTTAAGGGCTTTGGAGACCCAGTACTTC. The gene calls are TRBV11-2 and TRBJ2-5, with unresolved D. Per germline, CDR1 SGHAT and CDR2 FQNNGV. V lost 2 bases, J lost 5 bases, and 9 bases lay in between. The CDR3 consists of 13 residues.

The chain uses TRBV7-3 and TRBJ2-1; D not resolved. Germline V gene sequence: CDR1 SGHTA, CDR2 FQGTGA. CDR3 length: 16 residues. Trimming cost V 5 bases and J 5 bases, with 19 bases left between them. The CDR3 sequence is CASSLSRRDGHNEQFF. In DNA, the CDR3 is TGTGCCAGCAGCCTCTCAAGGCGCGACGGCCACAATGAGCAGTTCTTC.